The count of the clone carrying this TCR beta chain is one. No antigen is known for it. This CDR3 region has 14 residues. CDR1 and CDR2 from the germline V gene are MNHEY and SVGAGI. V lost 2 bases, J lost 5 bases, and 4 bases stayed unmatched. This specimen comes from a study of T cell responses to AZD1222 COVID-19 vaccine. TCRdb's copy holds only in-frame clones and misses some; the assay was immunoSEQ multiplex PCR. The table shows under 100,000 clones, with approximately 86% occurring only once. Broader study findings: Donor demographics were predominantly white British with a female majority; clonal diversity may be underestimated.

Sequenced material: peripheral blood, taken on day 0 of AZD1222 vaccination. The receptor was isolated from an adult in good health. V and J are TRBV6-5 and TRBJ1-2, with 8 bases identical to TRBD1. As DNA, the CDR3 is TGTGCCAGCAGTTACGATCGGACAGGGTATGGCTACACCTTC. Translated: CASSYDRTGYGYTF.